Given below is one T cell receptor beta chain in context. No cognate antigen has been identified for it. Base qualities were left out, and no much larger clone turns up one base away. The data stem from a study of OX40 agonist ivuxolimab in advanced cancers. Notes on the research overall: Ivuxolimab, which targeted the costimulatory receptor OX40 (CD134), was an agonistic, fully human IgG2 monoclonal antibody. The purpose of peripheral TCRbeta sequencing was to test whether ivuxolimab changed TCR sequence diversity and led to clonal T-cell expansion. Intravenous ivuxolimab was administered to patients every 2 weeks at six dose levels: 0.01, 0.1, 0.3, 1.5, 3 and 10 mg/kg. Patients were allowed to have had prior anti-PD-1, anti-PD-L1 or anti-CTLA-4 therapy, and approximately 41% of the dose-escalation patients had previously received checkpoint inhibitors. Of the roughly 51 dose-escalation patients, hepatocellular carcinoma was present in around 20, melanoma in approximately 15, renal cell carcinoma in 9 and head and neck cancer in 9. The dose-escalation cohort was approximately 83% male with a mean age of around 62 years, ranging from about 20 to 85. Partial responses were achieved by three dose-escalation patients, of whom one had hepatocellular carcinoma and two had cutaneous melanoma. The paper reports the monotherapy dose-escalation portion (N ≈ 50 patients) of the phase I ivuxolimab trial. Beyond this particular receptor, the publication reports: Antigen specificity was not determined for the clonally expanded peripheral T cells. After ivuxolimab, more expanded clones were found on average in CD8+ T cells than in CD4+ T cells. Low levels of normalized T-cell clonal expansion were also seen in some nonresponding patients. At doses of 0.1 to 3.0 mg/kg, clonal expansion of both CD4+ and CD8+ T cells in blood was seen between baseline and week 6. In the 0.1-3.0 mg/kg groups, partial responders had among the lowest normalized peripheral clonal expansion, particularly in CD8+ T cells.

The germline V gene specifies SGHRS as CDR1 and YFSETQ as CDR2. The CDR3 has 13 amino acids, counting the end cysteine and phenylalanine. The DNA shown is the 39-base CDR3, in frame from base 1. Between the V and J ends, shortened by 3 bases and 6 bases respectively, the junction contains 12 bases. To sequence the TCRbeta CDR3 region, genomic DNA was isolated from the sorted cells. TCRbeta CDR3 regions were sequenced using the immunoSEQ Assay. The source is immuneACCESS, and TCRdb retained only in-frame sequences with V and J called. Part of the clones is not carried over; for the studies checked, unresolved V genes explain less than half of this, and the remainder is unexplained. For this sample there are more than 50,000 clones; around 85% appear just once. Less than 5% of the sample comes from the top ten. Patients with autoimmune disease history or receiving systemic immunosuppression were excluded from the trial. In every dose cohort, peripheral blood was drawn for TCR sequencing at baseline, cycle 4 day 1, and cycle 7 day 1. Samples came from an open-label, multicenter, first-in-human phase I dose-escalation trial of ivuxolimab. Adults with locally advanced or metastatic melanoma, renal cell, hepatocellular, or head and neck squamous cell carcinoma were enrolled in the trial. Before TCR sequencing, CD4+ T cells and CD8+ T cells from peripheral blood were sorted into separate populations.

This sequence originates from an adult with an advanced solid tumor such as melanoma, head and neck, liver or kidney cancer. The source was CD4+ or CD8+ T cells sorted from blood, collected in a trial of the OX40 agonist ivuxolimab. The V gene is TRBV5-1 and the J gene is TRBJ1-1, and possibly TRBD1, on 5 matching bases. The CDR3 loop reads CASSYVGTPEAFF. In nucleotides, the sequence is TGCGCCAGCAGCTATGTTGGGACCCCTGAAGCTTTCTTT.